The 20 T cell receptor beta chains reported below all come from one sample, sequenced in a study of cytomegalovirus exposure and HLA in healthy donors. The PCR contained 60 Vbeta and 13 Jbeta primers. Data came from immunoSEQ multiplex PCR; TCRdb stores just in-frame clones and leaves some out. The sample holds some 150,000 clones, 75% to 90% seen once. Sequences were obtained from PBMCs. The receptor source for this set is a woman between 50 and 59 years old in good health and CMV-seropositive.

The CDR3 is CASSLPGTTYGYTF. The CDR3 DNA reads TGTGCCAGTAGCCTACCCGGGACAACCTATGGCTACACCTTC. The gene calls are TRBV19 and TRBJ1-2; perhaps TRBD1 as D (6 bases). The CDR3 contains 14 residues. The V end was cut by 6 bases, the J end by 4 bases, with 15 bases between. Germline assignment: CDR1 LNHDA and CDR2 SQIVND (reference sequence).

The V call is TRBV5-1, the J call TRBJ2-1, with 9 positions matching TRBD2. Germline V gives CDR1 SGHRS, CDR2 YFSETQ. The CDR3 contains 14 residues. Here the CDR3 reads CLIARGGPYNEQFF. The CDR3, as DNA: TGCCTTATAGCGCGGGGGGGTCCCTACAATGAGCAGTTCTTC.

The J gene is TRBJ1-2, the V gene TRBV6-5; TRBD1 matches at 7 bases. Trimming at V came to 3 bases and at J to 7 bases, leaving 11 bases not matched to a gene. The CDR3 sequence is 15 residues long. Looked up from germline, CDR1 is MNHEY and CDR2 is SVGAGI. This CDR3 reads CASSYDPGQSSGYTF. CDR3 DNA sequence: TGTGCCAGCAGTTATGATCCGGGACAGAGTTCTGGCTACACCTTC.

This chain uses TRBV10-1 with TRBJ2-3; D might be TRBD2 (5 bases). The length of the CDR3 is 15 residues. The germline V and J ends were trimmed by 2 bases and 1 base, with 10 bases remaining between them. Germline values: CDR1 WNHNN, CDR2 SYGVQD (reference sequence). CDR3 residues: CASSESLEGTDTQYF. DNA of the CDR3: TGCGCCAGCAGTGAGAGTTTGGAGGGCACAGATACGCAGTATTTT.

The chain has TRBV7-9 and TRBJ1-5; 7 bases fit TRBD1. The V segment lost 3 bases and the J segment 5 bases; nucleotides outside the gene matches: 7. The CDR3 has 15 amino acids. The germline V gene has CDR1 SEHNR and CDR2 FQNEAQ (reference sequence). CDR3 amino acids: CASSFDRAGDQPQHF. The CDR3 DNA reads TGTGCCAGCAGCTTTGACAGGGCAGGGGATCAGCCCCAGCATTTT.

For the CDR3, the DNA is TGTGCCAGCAGCTCCCCGGGGTCTAATGAAAAACTGTTTTTT. Protein sequence: CASSSPGSNEKLFF. This sequence joins TRBV5-4 and TRBJ1-4, with D unclear. Germline CDR1 and CDR2: SGHNT and YYREEE (reference sequence). This CDR3 spans 14 amino acids. V shed 3 bases and J shed 3 bases, with 9 bases lying between them.

V and J are TRBV19 and TRBJ1-1, with D tentatively TRBD1 (6 bases). V was pared by 5 bases and J by 6 bases, with 16 bases between. The CDR3 is made up of 14 amino acids. Germline-derived CDR1 and CDR2 are LNHDA and SQIVND (reference sequence). CDR3 loop: CASSVGRTESEAFF. CDR3 DNA: TGTGCCAGTAGTGTCGGACGGACAGAATCTGAAGCTTTCTTT.

V is TRBV5-1 and J is TRBJ1-1; possible D gene TRBD1, 6 bases. The CDR3 loop spans 15 amino acids. In germline, CDR1 is SGHRS, CDR2 YFSETQ. Trimming removed 4 bases from V and 6 bases from J, with 19 bases in between. CDR3 nucleotide sequence: TGCGCCAGCAGCGATCCACAGGGAGCCGGGGCTGAAGCTTTCTTT. This sequence encodes CASSDPQGAGAEAFF.

The chain couples TRBV30 to TRBJ2-7; 11 nucleotides align to TRBD2. V trimming: 8 bases; J trimming: 2 bases; junction bases outside the gene matches: 5. CDR3 length: 13 amino acids. The germline V gene has CDR1 GTSNPN and CDR2 SVGIG (reference sequence). The CDR3: CALGTSGTYEQYF. The CDR3 bases are TGTGCCCTCGGGACTAGCGGAACCTACGAGCAGTACTTC.

This clone has a single count. The rearrangement joins TRBV18 to TRBJ1-2; 8 positions agree with TRBD1. J lost 8 bases, V lost 3 bases, and 11 bases had no gene match. In germline, CDR1 is KGHSH, CDR2 LQKENI. The length of the CDR3 is 15 residues. The CDR3 sequence is CASSPQGNRGYGYTF. CDR3 sequence (DNA): TGTGCCAGCTCACCTCAGGGGAACAGGGGGTACGGCTACACCTTC.

The rearrangement joins TRBV5-1 to TRBJ1-1; 7 bases are shared with TRBD1. V dropped 1 base and J dropped 0; count of bases not matched to a gene: 0. CDR3 length: 14 residues. Germline V gives CDR1 SGHRS, CDR2 YFSETQ. This chain's CDR3 is CASSLTGVNTEAFF. The CDR3 bases are TGCGCCAGCAGCTTGACAGGGGTGAACACTGAAGCTTTCTTT.

This clone was counted a few times. This rearrangement joins TRBV18 to TRBJ2-1, with TRBD2 as a possible D gene (6 bases). V gave up 1 base and J gave up 7 bases, with 8 bases separating them. This CDR3 spans 13 amino acids. The V gene's germline CDR1 is KGHSH and CDR2 LQKENI. CDR3 residues: CASSPLAENEQFF. In DNA form, the CDR3 reads TGTGCCAGCTCACCACTAGCGGAGAATGAGCAGTTCTTC. The whole variable domain, filled in from reference TRBV18 and TRBJ2-1, reads NAGVMQNPRHLVRRRGQEARLRCSPMKGHSHVYWYRQLPEEGLKFMVYLQKENIIDESGMPKERFSAEFPKEGPSILRIQQVVRGDSAAYFCASSPLAENEQFFGPGTRLTVL.

A note on this clone: The sample carries other DNA sequences with the same CDR3. The chain uses TRBV9 and TRBJ1-2, with D possibly matching TRBD1 (6 bases). V was trimmed by 0 bases and J by 4 bases, leaving 10 bases between them. The CDR3 has 14 residues. Germline CDR1 is SGDLS and CDR2 is YYNGEE. The CDR3 spells CASSVGGGSYGYTF. In nucleotides, the CDR3 is TGTGCCAGCAGCGTAGGGGGGGGCTCCTATGGCTACACCTTC.

The chain carries TRBV7-3 and TRBJ2-3; TRBD2 might be the D (6 bases). The CDR3 covers 14 residues. Germline lookup yields CDR1 SGHTA and CDR2 FQGTGA. V was clipped by 2 bases and J by 1 base, with 7 bases between them. The CDR3 protein is CASSLWGGTDTQYF. The CDR3 nucleotides are TGTGCCAGCAGCTTATGGGGGGGCACAGATACGCAGTATTTT.

The chain employs TRBV7-2 and TRBJ1-5, with D maybe TRBD1 (5 bases). From germline, CDR1 is SGHTA and CDR2 FQGNSA. The ends were cut back, 3 bases at V and 10 bases at J, with 13 bases in the middle. This CDR3 contains 13 residues. CDR3 residues: CASSLSREEPQHF. CDR3 in DNA: TGTGCCAGCAGCTTGAGCAGGGAGGAACCCCAGCATTTT.

This clone was found a few times. The rearrangement joins TRBV27 to TRBJ1-2, with 7 bases lining up with TRBD1. Trimming at V came to 6 bases and at J to 7 bases, leaving 8 bases not matched to a gene. Germline CDR1 and CDR2: MNHEY and SMNVEV (reference sequence). The CDR3 has 13 amino acids. CDR3 sequence: CASRPGGFAGYTF. CDR3 DNA sequence: TGTGCCAGCAGGCCAGGGGGTTTCGCTGGCTACACCTTC.

This sequence joins TRBV25-1 and TRBJ2-1, with a possible D match to TRBD2 (5 bases). The CDR3 totals 11 residues. CDR1 and CDR2 from the germline V gene are MGHDK and SYGVNS. V lost 8 bases, J lost 7 bases, and 9 bases lay in between. The CDR3 coding sequence is TGTGCCAGCGGTTGGAGGAATGAGCAGTTCTTC. Amino acid sequence: CASGWRNEQFF.

This clone was observed a few times. The rearrangement links TRBV6-5 to TRBJ2-1, with 9 bases that match TRBD2. CDR3 length: 16 amino acids. Germline CDR1 MNHEY, CDR2 SVGAGI. V shed 4 bases, J shed 0 bases, and the junction held 4 bases outside the gene matches. CDR3 sequence reads: CASSFLAGSSYNEQFF. The CDR3 coding sequence is TGTGCCAGCAGTTTTCTAGCGGGAAGCTCCTACAATGAGCAGTTCTTC.

The CDR3 reads CATSREGANEKLFF. Written as DNA, the CDR3 is TGTGCCACCAGCAGAGAGGGAGCTAATGAAAAACTGTTTTTT. The J gene is TRBJ1-4, the V gene TRBV15; unclear D gene. The V end lost 0 bases, the J end lost 3 bases, and 5 bases lay between the germline ends. Germline V gene data show CDR1 as LNHNV and CDR2 as YYDKDF (reference sequence). This CDR3 region has 14 residues.

The CDR3 region has the DNA TGTGCCAGCAGTTTAGGACAGGGGTATGAAAAACTGTTTTTT. Protein sequence: CASSLGQGYEKLFF. V is TRBV27 and J is TRBJ1-4; 9 bases fit TRBD1. The V gene's germline CDR1 is MNHEY and CDR2 SMNVEV (reference sequence). This CDR3 comprises 14 residues. V shed 2 bases, J shed 6 bases, and the junction held 1 base outside the gene matches.